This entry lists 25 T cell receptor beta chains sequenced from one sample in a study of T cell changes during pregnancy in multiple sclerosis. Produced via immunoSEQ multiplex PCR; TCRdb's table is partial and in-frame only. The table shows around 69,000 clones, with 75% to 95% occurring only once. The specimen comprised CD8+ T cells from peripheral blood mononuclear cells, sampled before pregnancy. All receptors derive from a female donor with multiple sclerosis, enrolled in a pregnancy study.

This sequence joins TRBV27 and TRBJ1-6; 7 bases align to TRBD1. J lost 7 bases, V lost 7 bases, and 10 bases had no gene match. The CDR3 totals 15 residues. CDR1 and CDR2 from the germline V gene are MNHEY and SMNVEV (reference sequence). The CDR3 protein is CASISTGTANSPLHF. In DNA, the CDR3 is TGTGCCAGCATAAGTACCGGGACAGCAAATTCACCCCTCCACTTT.

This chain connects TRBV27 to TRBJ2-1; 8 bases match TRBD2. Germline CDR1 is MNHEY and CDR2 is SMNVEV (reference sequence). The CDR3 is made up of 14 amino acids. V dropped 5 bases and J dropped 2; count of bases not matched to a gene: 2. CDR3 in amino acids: CASSQAGAYNEQFF. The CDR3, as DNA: TGTGCCAGCAGTCAAGCGGGGGCCTACAATGAGCAGTTCTTC.

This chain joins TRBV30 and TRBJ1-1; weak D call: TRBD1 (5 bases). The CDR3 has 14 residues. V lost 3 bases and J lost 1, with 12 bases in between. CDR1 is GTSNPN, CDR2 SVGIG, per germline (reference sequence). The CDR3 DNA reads TGTGCCTGGAGCCCTCTCAGGGAGAACACTGAAGCTTTCTTT. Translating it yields CAWSPLRENTEAFF.

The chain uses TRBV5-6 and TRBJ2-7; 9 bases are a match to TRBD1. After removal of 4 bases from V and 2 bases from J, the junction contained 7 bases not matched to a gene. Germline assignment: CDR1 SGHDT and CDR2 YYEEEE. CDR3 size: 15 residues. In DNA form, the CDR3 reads TGTGCCAGCAGCCACGGGACAGGGAGCCCCTACGAGCAGTACTTC. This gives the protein CASSHGTGSPYEQYF.

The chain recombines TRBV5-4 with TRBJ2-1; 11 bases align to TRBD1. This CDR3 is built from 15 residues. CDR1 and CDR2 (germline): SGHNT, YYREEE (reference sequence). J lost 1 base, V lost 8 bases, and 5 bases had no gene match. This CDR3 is CASGTGGVSYNEQFF. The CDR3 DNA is TGTGCCAGTGGGACAGGGGGAGTTTCCTACAATGAGCAGTTCTTC. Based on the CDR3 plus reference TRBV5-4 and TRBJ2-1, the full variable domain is ETGVTQSPTHLIKTRGQQVTLRCSSQSGHNTVSWYQQALGQGPQFIFQYYREEENGRGNFPPRFSGLQFPNYSSELNVNALELDDSALYLCASGTGGVSYNEQFFGPGTRLTVL.

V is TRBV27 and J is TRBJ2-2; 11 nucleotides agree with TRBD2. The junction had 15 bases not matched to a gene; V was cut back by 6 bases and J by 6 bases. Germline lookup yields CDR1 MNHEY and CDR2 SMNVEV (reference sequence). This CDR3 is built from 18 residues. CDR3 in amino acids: CASRPNSGGALSAGELFF. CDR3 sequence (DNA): TGTGCCAGCAGACCTAATAGCGGGGGGGCGCTCTCTGCCGGGGAGCTGTTTTTT.

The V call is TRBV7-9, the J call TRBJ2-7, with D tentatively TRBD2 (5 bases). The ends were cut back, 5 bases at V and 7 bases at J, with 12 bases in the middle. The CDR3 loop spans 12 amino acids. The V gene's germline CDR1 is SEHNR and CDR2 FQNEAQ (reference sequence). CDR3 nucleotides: TGTGCCAGCAGCCGGGGAGCGAATGAGCAGTACTTC. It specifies CASSRGANEQYF.

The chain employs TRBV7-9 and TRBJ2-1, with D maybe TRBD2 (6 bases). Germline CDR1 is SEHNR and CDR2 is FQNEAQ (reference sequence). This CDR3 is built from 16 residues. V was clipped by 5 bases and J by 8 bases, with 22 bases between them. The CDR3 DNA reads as TGTGCCAGCAGCCTAGGTGCGGCGGGGCCATGGGATGAGCAGTTCTTC. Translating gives CASSLGAAGPWDEQFF.

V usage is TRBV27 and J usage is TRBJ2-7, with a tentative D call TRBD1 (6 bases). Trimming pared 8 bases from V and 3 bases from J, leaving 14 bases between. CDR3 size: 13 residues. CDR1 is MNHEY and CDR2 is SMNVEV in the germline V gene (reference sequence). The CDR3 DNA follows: TGTGCCAGCGGAGCAGGGGCAGGCTACGAGCAGTACTTC. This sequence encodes CASGAGAGYEQYF.

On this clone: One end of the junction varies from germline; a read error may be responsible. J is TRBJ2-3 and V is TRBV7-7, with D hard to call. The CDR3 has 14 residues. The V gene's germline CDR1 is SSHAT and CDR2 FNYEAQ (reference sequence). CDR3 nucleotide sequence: TGTGCTAGCAGCTTAAGCTCCCTCACAGATACGCAGTATTTT. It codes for CASSLSSLTDTQYF.

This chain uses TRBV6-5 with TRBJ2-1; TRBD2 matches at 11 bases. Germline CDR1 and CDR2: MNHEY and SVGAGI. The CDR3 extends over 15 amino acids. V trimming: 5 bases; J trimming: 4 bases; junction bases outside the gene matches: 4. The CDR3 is CASSLIAGGYNEQFF. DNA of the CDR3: TGTGCCAGCAGTCTGATAGCGGGGGGGTACAATGAGCAGTTCTTC.

CDR3 DNA: TGTGCCAGCAGCCTTGGGACAGGGGAAGTTGTCGATGAGCAGTTCTTC. Its translation is CASSLGTGEVVDEQFF. The rearrangement links TRBV5-8 to TRBJ2-1, with 10 nucleotides matching TRBD1. J lost 8 bases, V lost 4 bases, and 12 bases had no gene match. This CDR3 comprises 16 residues. Per the germline V gene, CDR1 is SGHTS and CDR2 is YDEGEE. The full variable domain, rest sourced from reference TRBV5-8 and TRBJ2-1, is EAGVTQSPTHLIKTRGQQATLRCSPISGHTSVYWYQQALGLGLQFLLWYDEGEERNRGNFPPRFSGRQFPNYSSELNVNALELEDSALYLCASSLGTGEVVDEQFFGPGTRLTVL.

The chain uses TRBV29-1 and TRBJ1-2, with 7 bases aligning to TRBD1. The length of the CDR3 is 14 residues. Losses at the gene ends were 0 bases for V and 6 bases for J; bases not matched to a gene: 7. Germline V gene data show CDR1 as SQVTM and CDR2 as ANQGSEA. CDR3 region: CSVEDVEGGNGYTF. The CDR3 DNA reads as TGCAGCGTTGAAGATGTAGAAGGGGGCAATGGCTACACCTTC.

The CDR3 region has the DNA TGTGCCAGTGAGAGGGGGCAAAATGAGCAGTTCTTC. Its protein is CASERGQNEQFF. V gene TRBV13 combines with J gene TRBJ2-1; TRBD1 matches at 7 bases. In germline, CDR1 is PRHDT, CDR2 FYEKMQ (reference sequence). The CDR3 has 12 amino acids. The ends lost 9 bases at V and 7 bases at J; junction bases unmatched: 6.

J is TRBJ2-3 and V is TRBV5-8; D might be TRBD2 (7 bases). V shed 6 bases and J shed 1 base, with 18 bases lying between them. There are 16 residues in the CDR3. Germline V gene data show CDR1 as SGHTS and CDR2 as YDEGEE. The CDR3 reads CASILGGGTRTDTQYF. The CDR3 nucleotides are TGTGCCAGCATCCTGGGAGGGGGTACCCGCACAGATACGCAGTATTTT.

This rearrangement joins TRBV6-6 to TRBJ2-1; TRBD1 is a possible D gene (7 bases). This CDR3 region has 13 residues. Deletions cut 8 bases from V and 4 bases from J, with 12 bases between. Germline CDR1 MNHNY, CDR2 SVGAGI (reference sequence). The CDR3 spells CASGGTAYNEQFF. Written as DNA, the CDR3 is TGTGCCAGCGGGGGGACAGCATACAATGAGCAGTTCTTC.

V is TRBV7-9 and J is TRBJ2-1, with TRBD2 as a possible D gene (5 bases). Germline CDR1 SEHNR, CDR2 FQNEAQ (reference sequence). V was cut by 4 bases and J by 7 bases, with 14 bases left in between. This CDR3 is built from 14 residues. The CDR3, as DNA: TGTGCCAGCAGCTCCGGACGGGGATGGAATGAGCAGTTCTTC. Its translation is CASSSGRGWNEQFF.

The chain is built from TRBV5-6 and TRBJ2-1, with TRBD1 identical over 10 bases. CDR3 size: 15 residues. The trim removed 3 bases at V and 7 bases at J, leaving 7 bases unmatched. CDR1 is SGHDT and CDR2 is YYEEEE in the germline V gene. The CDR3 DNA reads TGTGCCAGCAGCTGGGGGACAGGGGCGTATAATGAGCAGTTCTTC. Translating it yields CASSWGTGAYNEQFF.

CDR3 region: CASKFIAGGSNEQFF. CDR3 DNA: TGTGCCAGCAAATTTATAGCGGGGGGGAGCAATGAGCAGTTCTTC. The J gene is TRBJ2-1, the V gene TRBV6-1, with 11 bases fitting TRBD2. The CDR3 is 15 residues long. V shed 7 bases and J 6 bases; nucleotides not matched to a gene: 8. Germline V gene data show CDR1 as MNHNS and CDR2 as SASEGT.

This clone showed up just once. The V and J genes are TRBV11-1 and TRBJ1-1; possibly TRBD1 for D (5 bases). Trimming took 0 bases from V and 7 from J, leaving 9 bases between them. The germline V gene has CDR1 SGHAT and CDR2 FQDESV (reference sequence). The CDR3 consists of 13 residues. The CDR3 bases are TGTGCCAGCAGCTTAGCGGGGGGGAGTGAAGCTTTCTTT. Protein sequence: CASSLAGGSEAFF.

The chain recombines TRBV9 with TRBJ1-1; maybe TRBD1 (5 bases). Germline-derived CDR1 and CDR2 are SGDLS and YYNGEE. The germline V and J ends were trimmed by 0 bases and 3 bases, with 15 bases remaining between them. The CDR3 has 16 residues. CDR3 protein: CASSVGGQGIYTEAFF. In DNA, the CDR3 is TGTGCCAGCAGCGTAGGGGGCCAGGGCATCTACACTGAAGCTTTCTTT.

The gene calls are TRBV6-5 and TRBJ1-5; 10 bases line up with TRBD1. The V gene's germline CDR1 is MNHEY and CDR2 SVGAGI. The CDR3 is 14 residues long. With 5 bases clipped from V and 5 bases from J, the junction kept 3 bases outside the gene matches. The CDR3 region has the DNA TGTGCCAGCAGTGGGACAGGGGCGGATCAGCCCCAGCATTTT. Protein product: CASSGTGADQPQHF.

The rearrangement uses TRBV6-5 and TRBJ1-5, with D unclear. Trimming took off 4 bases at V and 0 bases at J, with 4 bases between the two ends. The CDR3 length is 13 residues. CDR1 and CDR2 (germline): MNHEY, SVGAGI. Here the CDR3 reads CASSLSSNQPQHF. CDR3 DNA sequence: TGTGCCAGCAGTTTATCTAGCAATCAGCCCCAGCATTTT.

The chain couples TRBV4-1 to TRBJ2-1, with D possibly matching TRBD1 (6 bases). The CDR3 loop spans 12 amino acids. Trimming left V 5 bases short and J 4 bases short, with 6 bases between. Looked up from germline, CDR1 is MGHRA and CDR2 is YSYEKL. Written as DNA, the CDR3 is TGCGCCAGCAGCGACAGGTACAATGAGCAGTTCTTC. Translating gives CASSDRYNEQFF.

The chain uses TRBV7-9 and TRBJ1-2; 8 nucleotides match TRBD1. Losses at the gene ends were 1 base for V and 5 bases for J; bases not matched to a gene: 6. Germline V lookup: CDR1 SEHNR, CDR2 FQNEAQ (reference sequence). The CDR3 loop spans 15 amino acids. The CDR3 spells CASSLGTGNSYGYTF. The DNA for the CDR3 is TGTGCCAGCAGCTTAGGGACAGGGAATTCTTATGGCTACACCTTC.